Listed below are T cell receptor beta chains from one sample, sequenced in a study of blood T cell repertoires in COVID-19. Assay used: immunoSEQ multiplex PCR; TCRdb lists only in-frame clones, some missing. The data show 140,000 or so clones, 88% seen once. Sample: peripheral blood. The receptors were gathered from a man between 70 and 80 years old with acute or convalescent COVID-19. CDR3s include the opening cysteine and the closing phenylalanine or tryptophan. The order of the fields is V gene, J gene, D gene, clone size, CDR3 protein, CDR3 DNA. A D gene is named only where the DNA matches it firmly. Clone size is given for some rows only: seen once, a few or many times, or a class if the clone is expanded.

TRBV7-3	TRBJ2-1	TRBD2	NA	CASSHSTSGRMYEQFF	TGTGCCAGCAGCCACTCTACTAGCGGGAGGATGTATGAGCAGTTCTTC
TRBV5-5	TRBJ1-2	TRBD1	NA	CASRRTGGTAENYGYTF	TGTGCCAGCAGGAGAACAGGGGGGACGGCGGAAAACTATGGCTACACCTTC
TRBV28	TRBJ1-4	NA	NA	CASSSRGRGEKLFF	TGTGCCAGCAGTTCGCGGGGCCGGGGGGAAAAACTGTTTTTT
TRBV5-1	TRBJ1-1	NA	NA	CASSLGAGSNTEAFF	TGCGCCAGCAGCTTGGGGGCAGGGTCGAACACTGAAGCTTTCTTT
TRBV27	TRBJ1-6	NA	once	CASSGPGRGSNSPLHF	TGTGCCAGCAGTGGACCGGGCAGGGGATCAAATTCACCCCTCCACTTT
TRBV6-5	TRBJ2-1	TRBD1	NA	CASSFPGQGLNEQFF	TGTGCCAGCAGTTTCCCGGGACAGGGGCTAAATGAGCAGTTCTTC
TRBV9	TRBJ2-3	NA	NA	CASSVPAGKVRDTQYF	TGTGCCAGCAGCGTACCGGCAGGGAAAGTGAGAGATACGCAGTATTTT
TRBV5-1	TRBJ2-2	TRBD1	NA	CASSWGQGTGELFF	TGCGCCAGCAGCTGGGGACAGGGGACGGGGGAGCTGTTTTTT
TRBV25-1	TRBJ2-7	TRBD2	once	CASIGAGGRPRSYEQYF	TGTGCCAGCATCGGAGCGGGGGGTCGTCCTAGGTCCTACGAGCAGTACTTC
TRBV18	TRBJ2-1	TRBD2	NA	CASSLAGGPNEQFF	TGTGCCAGCTCACTAGCGGGGGGGCCCAATGAGCAGTTCTTC
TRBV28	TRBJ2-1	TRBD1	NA	CASSLGTGGYNEQFF	TGTGCCAGCAGTCTCGGGACAGGGGGCTACAATGAGCAGTTCTTC
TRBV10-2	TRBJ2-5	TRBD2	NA	CASKATLGLAGGETQYF	TGCGCCAGCAAAGCTACATTGGGACTAGCGGGAGGAGAGACCCAGTACTTC
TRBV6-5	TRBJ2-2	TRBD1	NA	CASSLLGQGSGELFF	TGTGCCAGCAGTCTTCTGGGACAGGGGTCCGGGGAGCTGTTTTTT
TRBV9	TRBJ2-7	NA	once	CASFRGFHEQYF	TGTGCCAGCTTTAGAGGGTTTCACGAGCAGTACTTC
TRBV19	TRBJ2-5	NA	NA	CASSMGQPKETQYF	TGTGCCAGTAGTATGGGGCAGCCCAAGGAGACCCAGTACTTC
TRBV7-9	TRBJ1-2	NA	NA	CASSRQANYGYTF	TGTGCCAGCAGCCGACAGGCCAACTATGGCTACACCTTC
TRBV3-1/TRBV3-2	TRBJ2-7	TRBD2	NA	CASSQDFASGAGEQYF	TGTGCCAGCAGCCAAGATTTCGCTAGCGGGGCTGGGGAGCAGTACTTC
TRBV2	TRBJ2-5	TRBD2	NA	CASSALIAGVGTQYF	TGTGCCAGCAGTGCCCTAATAGCGGGAGTGGGGACCCAGTACTTC
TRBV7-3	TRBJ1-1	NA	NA	CASSIRENTEAFF	TGTGCCAGCAGCATTAGAGAAAACACTGAAGCTTTCTTT
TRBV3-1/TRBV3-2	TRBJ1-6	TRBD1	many	CASSQEDRVSSPLHF	TGTGCCAGCAGCCAAGAAGACAGGGTCAGCTCACCCCTCCACTTT
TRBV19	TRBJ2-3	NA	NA	CASSLRGGGTDTQYF	TGTGCCAGTAGCCTCCGGGGTGGGGGCACAGATACGCAGTATTTT
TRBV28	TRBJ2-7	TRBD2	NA	CASSSLGGLAGLGIYEQYF	TGTGCCAGCAGTTCCTTGGGGGGGCTAGCGGGTCTTGGGATCTACGAGCAGTACTTC
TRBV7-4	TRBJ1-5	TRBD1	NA	CASRRTGDRPQHF	TGTGCCAGCAGACGTACAGGGGATCGGCCCCAGCATTTT
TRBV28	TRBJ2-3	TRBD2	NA	CASSLWTSGNTDTQYF	TGTGCCAGCAGCTTGTGGACTAGCGGAAACACAGATACGCAGTATTTT
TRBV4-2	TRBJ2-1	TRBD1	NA	CASSLRTGGGFNEQFF	TGTGCCAGCAGCCTCCGGACAGGGGGCGGCTTCAATGAGCAGTTCTTC
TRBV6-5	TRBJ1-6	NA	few	CASSLQGVYNSPLHF	TGTGCCAGCAGTTTACAGGGAGTGTATAATTCACCCCTCCACTTT
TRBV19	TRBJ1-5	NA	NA	CASRWADNQPQHF	TGTGCCAGTCGATGGGCAGACAATCAGCCCCAGCATTTT
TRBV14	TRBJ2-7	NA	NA	CASSHGPGNEQYF	TGTGCCAGCAGCCACGGACCGGGGAACGAGCAGTACTTC
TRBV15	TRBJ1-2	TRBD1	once	CATSPRTGEFGYGYTF	TGTGCCACCAGCCCCAGGACAGGGGAGTTTGGCTATGGCTACACCTTC
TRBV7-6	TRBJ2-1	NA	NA	CASSPTGGGNYNEQFF	TGTGCCAGCAGTCCTACAGGGGGGGGAAACTACAATGAGCAGTTCTTC
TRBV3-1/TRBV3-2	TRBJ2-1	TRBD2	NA	CASSLAGGDEQFF	TGTGCCAGCAGCCTAGCGGGAGGGGATGAGCAGTTCTTC
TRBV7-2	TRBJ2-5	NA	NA	CASSFSGGETQYF	TGTGCCAGCAGCTTTAGCGGCGGCGAGACCCAGTACTTC
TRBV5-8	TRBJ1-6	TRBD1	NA	CASSNGQGLPNSPLHF	TGTGCCAGCAGCAACGGACAGGGACTCCCAAATTCACCCCTCCACTTT
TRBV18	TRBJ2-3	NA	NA	CASSLNPLGGSTDTQYF	TGTGCCAGCTCACTCAACCCCCTTGGGGGCAGCACAGATACGCAGTATTTT
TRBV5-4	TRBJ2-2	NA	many	CASSSGRGSGANTGELFF	TGTGCCAGCAGCTCGGGGAGGGGGAGCGGGGCGAACACCGGGGAGCTGTTTTTT